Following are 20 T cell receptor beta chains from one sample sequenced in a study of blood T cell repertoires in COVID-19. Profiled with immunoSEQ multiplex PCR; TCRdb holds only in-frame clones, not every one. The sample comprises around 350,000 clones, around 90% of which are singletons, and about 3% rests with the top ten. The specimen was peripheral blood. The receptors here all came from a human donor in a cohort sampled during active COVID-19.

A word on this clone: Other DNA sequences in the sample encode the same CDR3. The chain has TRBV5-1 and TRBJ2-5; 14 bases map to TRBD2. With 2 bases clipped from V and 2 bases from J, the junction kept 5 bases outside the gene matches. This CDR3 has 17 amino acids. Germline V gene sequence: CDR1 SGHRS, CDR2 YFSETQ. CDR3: CASSLGLAGGLQETQYF. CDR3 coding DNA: TGCGCCAGCAGCTTAGGACTAGCGGGGGGACTACAAGAGACCCAGTACTTC. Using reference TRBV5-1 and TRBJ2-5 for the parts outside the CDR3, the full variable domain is KAGVTQTPRYLIKTRGQQVTLSCSPISGHRSVSWYQQTPGQGLQFLFEYFSETQRNKGNFPGRFSGRQFSNSRSEMNVSTLELGDSALYLCASSLGLAGGLQETQYFGPGTRLLVL.

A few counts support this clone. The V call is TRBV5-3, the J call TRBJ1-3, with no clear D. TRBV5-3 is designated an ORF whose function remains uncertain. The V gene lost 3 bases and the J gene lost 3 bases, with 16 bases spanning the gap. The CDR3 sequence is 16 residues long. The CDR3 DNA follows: TGTGCCAGAAGCTCCTATCGACCGACTAGTGGAAACACCATATATTTT. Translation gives CARSSYRPTSGNTIYF.

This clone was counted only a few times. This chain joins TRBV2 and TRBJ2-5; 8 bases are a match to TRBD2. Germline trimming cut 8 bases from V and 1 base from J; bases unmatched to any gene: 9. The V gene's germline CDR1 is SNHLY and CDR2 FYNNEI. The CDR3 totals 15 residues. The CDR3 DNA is TGTGCCAGCGGCCGGGGGGGAGGGGGCCAAGAGACCCAGTACTTC. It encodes CASGRGGGGQETQYF.

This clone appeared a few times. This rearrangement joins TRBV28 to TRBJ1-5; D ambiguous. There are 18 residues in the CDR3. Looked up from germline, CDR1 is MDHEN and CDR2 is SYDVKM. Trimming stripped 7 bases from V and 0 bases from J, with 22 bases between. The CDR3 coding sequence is TGTGCCAGCAAAAACCATCGGGGAGGGTGGGATAGCAATCAGCCCCAGCATTTT. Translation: CASKNHRGGWDSNQPQHF.

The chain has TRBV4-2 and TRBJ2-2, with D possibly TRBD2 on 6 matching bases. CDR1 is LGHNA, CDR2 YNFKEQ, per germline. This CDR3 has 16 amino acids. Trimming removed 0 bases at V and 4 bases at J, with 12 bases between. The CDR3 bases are TGTGCCAGCAGCCAAGAGAAGCGGGTGAGCACCGGGGAGCTGTTTTTT. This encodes CASSQEKRVSTGELFF.

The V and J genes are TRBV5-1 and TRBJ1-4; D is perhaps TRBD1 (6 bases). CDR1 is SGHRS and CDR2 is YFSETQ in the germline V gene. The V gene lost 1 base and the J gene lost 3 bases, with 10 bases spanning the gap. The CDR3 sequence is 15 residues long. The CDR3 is CASSLNGQSNEKLFF. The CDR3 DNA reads TGCGCCAGCAGCTTGAACGGACAGTCTAATGAAAAACTGTTTTTT.

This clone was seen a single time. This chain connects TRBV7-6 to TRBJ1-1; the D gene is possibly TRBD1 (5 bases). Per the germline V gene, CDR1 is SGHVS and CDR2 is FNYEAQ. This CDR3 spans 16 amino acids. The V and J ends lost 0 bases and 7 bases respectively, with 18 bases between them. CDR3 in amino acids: CASSLAAGWIGGEAFF. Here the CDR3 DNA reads TGTGCCAGCAGCTTAGCAGCGGGGTGGATCGGGGGTGAAGCTTTCTTT.

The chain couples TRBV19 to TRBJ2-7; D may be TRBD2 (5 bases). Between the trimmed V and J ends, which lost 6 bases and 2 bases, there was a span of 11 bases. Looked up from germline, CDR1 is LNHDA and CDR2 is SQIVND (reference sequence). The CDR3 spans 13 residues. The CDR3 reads CASSPRVPYEQYF. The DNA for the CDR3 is TGTGCCAGTAGCCCGCGGGTCCCCTACGAGCAGTACTTC.

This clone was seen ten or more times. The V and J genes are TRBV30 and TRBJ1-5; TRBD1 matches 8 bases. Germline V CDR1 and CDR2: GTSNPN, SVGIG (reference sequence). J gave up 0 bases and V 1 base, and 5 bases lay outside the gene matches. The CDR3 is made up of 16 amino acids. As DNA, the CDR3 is TGTGCCTGGAGTGGGGCAGGGGGCCTTAGCAATCAGCCCCAGCATTTT. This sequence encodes CAWSGAGGLSNQPQHF.

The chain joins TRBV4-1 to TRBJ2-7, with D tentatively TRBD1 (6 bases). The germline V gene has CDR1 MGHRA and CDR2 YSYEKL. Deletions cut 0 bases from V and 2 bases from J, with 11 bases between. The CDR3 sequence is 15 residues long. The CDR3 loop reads CASSQEQDSAYEQYF. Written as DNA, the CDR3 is TGCGCCAGCAGCCAAGAGCAGGACAGTGCCTACGAGCAGTACTTC.

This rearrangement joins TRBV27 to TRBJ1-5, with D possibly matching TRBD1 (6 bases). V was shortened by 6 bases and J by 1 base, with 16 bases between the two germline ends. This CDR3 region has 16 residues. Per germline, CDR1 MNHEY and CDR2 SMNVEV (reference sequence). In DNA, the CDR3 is TGTGCCAGCAGCAAGCAGGGGCCATTGAGCAATCAGCCCCAGCATTTT. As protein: CASSKQGPLSNQPQHF.

CDR3 nucleotide sequence: TGCAGCGTTTGGACAGGTTTGAGCGGCGGGGAGCTGTTTTTT. Protein product: CSVWTGLSGGELFF. V usage is TRBV29-1 and J usage is TRBJ2-2; 7 nucleotides agree with TRBD1. Unmatched junction bases numbered 10, after V lost 5 bases and J lost 7 bases. This CDR3 is 14 amino acids long. Germline loops: CDR1 SQVTM, CDR2 ANQGSEA.

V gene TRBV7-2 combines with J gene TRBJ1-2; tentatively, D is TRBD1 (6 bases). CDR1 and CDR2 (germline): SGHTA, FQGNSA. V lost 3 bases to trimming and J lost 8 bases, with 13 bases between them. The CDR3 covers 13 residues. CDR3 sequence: CASSFWGPGGYTF. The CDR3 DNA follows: TGTGCCAGCAGCTTTTGGGGGCCTGGGGGCTACACCTTC.

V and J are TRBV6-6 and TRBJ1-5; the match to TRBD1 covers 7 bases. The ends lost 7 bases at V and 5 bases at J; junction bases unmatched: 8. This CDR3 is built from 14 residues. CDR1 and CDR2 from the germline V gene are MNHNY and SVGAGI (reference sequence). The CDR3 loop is CASKPGQIDQPQHF. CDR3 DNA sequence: TGTGCCAGCAAACCGGGACAGATTGATCAGCCCCAGCATTTT.

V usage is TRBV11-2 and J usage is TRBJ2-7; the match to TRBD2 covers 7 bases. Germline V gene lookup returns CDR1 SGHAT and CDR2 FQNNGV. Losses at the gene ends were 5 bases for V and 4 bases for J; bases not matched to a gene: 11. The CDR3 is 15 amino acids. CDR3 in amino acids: CASSRAIGRTYEQYF. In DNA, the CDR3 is TGTGCCAGCAGCCGAGCCATCGGGAGGACATACGAGCAGTACTTC.

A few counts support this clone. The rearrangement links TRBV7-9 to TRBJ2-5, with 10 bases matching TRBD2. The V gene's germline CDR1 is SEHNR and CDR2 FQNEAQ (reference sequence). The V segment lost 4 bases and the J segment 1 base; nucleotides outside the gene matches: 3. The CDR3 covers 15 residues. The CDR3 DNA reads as TGTGCCAGCAGCTCGAGGACTAGCGGCCAAGAGACCCAGTACTTC. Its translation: CASSSRTSGQETQYF.

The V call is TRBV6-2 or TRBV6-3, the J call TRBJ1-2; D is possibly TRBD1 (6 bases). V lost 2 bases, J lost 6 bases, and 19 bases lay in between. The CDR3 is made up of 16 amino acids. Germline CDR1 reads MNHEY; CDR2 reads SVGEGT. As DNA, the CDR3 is TGTGCCAGCAGTTACGGGGGCAGCACAGCCCGGGATGGCTACACCTTC. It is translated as CASSYGGSTARDGYTF.

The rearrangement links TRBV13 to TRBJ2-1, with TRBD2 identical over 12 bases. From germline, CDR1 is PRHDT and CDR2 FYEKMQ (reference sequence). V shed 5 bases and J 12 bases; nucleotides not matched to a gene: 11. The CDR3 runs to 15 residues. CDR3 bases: TGTGCCAGCAGCCGACTAGCGGGAGAGGAGGGGGGGCAGTTCTTC. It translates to CASSRLAGEEGGQFF.

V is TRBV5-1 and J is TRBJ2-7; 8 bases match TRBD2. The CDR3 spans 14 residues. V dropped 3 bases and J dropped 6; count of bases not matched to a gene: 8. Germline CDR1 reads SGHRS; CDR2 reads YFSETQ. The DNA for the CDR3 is TGCGCCAGCAGCTCGGGGGGGACTTCTAGCGAGCAGTACTTC. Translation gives CASSSGGTSSEQYF.

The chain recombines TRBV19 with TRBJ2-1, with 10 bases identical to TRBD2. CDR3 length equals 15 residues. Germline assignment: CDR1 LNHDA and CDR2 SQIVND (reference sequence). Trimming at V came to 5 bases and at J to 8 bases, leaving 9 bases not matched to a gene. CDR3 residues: CASSLSSGSMYEQFF. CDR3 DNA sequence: TGTGCCAGTAGTCTCTCTAGCGGGAGTATGTATGAGCAGTTCTTC.